This TCR beta chain emerged from a study of siplizumab effects on memory and regulatory T cells. This clone was seen a handful of times. The CDR3 loop spans 12 amino acids. The V gene lost 7 bases and the J gene lost 0 bases, with 6 bases spanning the gap. From germline, CDR1 is SEHNR and CDR2 FQNEAQ (reference sequence). Assay: immunoSEQ multiplex PCR; the TCRdb copy retains only in-frame clones and omits some. The sample consists of about 72,000 clones, more than 80% of them appearing once. This chain uses TRBV7-9 with TRBJ2-5; D unclear. This receptor was taken from a human donor in good health. Specimen: CD8+ T cells sorted from blood. CDR3 nucleotides: TGTGCCAGCACTTTGTACCAAGAGACCCAGTACTTC. Residues: CASTLYQETQYF.